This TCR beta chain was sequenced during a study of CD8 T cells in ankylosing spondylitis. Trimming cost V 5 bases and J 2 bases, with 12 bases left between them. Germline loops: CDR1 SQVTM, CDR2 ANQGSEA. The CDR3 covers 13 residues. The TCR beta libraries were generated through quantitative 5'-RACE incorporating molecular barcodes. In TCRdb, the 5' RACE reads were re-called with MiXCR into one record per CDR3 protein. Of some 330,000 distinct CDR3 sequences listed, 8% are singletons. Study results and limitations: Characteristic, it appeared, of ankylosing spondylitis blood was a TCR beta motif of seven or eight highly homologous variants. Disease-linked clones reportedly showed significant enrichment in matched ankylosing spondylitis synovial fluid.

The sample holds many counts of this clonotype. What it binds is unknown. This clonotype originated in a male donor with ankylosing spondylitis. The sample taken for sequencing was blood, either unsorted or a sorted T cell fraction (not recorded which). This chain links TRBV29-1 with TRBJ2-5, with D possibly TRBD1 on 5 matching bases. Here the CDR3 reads CSVRGFQQETQYF. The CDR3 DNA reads TGCAGCGTTAGGGGATTTCAACAAGAGACCCAGTACTTC.